The entry that follows covers one T cell receptor beta chain sequence. Its specificity is unknown. The sample is drawn from a study of radiotherapy plus CTLA-4 blockade in lung cancer. About the research overall: Patients showed objective responses in 15% to 20% of cases and disease control in more than 25%.

Study-level results: After treatment with radiotherapy plus ipilimumab, TCR clones that came from the tumor expanded in blood.

Assay: immunoSEQ multiplex PCR; the TCRdb copy retains only in-frame clones and omits some. Seen here are more than 30,000 clones, approximately 70% observed once, and the top ten hold 4%. The CDR3 has 12 residues. Germline values: CDR1 SGHTA, CDR2 FQGNSA. V lost 6 bases and J 6 bases, leaving 10 bases between the germline ends. The sequencing used peripheral blood, collected from a patient treated with radiotherapy plus ipilimumab. This rearrangement joins TRBV7-2 to TRBJ2-3; no definite D call. The source is a human donor with non-small cell lung cancer who had stable disease on radiotherapy plus ipilimumab. The CDR3 nucleotides are TGTGCCAGCAGTCAACCCATGGATACGCAGTATTTT. Encoded protein: CASSQPMDTQYF.